Shown below are 12 T cell receptor beta chains from a single sample sequenced in a study of shared T cell receptors in the human thymus. Clones were sequenced by immunoSEQ multiplex PCR, and TCRdb holds only the in-frame ones, with some missing. Among roughly 550,000 clones listed, 78% were seen once. In addition, the sample was reused for a study of human thymus T cells.

Sample: thymocytes. These receptor sequences come from a boy younger than two with a congenital heart defect.

This clone was picked up one time. This chain links TRBV27 with TRBJ2-7; 7 nucleotides align to TRBD1. Germline values: CDR1 MNHEY, CDR2 SMNVEV (reference sequence). CDR3 length: 14 amino acids. V trimming: 6 bases; J trimming: 0 bases; junction bases outside the gene matches: 5. The CDR3 DNA reads TGTGCCAGCAGACAGGGGCGCAGCTCCTACGAGCAGTACTTC. Its protein is CASRQGRSSYEQYF.

The rearrangement links TRBV9 to TRBJ1-1, with D maybe TRBD1 (5 bases). With 3 bases removed from V and 5 bases from J, the gap between germline ends came to 14 bases. The CDR3 consists of 14 residues. Germline V gene data show CDR1 as SGDLS and CDR2 as YYNGEE. CDR3: CASSGRTGETEAFF. The DNA for the CDR3 is TGTGCCAGCAGCGGGCGGACGGGGGAGACTGAAGCTTTCTTT.

This rearrangement joins TRBV9 to TRBJ1-4; 8 bases align to TRBD1. Germline V gene data show CDR1 as SGDLS and CDR2 as YYNGEE. V lost 4 bases and J lost 8; bases outside the gene matches: 10. The CDR3 contains 15 residues. CDR3 loop: CASSTGTGREEKLFF. The CDR3 coding sequence is TGTGCCAGCAGCACAGGGACAGGACGAGAGGAAAAACTGTTTTTT.

The rearrangement uses TRBV25-1 and TRBJ2-7; possibly TRBD1 for D (5 bases). The CDR3 is 14 amino acids. V was shortened by 2 bases and J by 2 bases, with 10 bases between the two germline ends. Germline V gives CDR1 MGHDK, CDR2 SYGVNS. CDR3 region: CASSEGRAPYEQYF. DNA of the CDR3: TGTGCCAGCAGTGAAGGCAGGGCGCCCTACGAGCAGTACTTC.

The chain links TRBV5-6 to TRBJ2-3; TRBD1 might be the D (6 bases). The CDR3 totals 13 residues. V was pared by 4 bases and J by 6 bases, with 12 bases between. Germline CDR1 reads SGHDT; CDR2 reads YYEEEE. DNA for the CDR3: TGTGCCAGCAGCCCCCAGGGGTCCGATACGCAGTATTTT. Amino acids: CASSPQGSDTQYF.

The rearrangement links TRBV15 to TRBJ1-5; 7 bases are shared with TRBD1. CDR1 and CDR2 from the germline V gene are LNHNV and YYDKDF (reference sequence). The CDR3 contains 14 residues. J gave up 15 bases and V 0 bases, and 11 bases lay outside the gene matches. The CDR3 DNA sequence: TGTGCCACCAGCAGAGATCGCAGTAATAGACAGGGGCATTTT. It yields the protein CATSRDRSNRQGHF.

The chain carries TRBV10-3 and TRBJ2-3; 7 bases are a match to TRBD2. The CDR3 has 14 amino acids. In germline, CDR1 is ENHRY, CDR2 SYGVKD. J gave up 3 bases and V 0 bases, and 0 bases lay outside the gene matches. In DNA, the CDR3 is TGTGCCATCAGTGAGTCGGGGGGGACAGATACGCAGTATTTT. It specifies CAISESGGTDTQYF.

The genes are TRBV5-1 and TRBJ1-3; tentatively, D is TRBD1 (5 bases). The CDR3 sequence is 17 residues long. V was clipped by 0 bases and J by 0 bases, with 13 bases between them. The germline V gene encodes CDR1 SGHRS and CDR2 YFSETQ. The CDR3 region has the DNA TGCGCCAGCAGCTTGGGGAAACAGGTCCCCTCTGGAAACACCATATATTTT. Translating it yields CASSLGKQVPSGNTIYF.

The V and J genes are TRBV7-6 and TRBJ2-1; the D gene is possibly TRBD1 (5 bases). Trimming pared 5 bases from V and 6 bases from J, leaving 17 bases between. The CDR3 has 15 amino acids. CDR1 and CDR2 (germline): SGHVS, FNYEAQ. In DNA, the CDR3 is TGTGCCAGCAGCCCCGCAGGGCGGCGCGGCAATGAGCAGTTCTTC. Translating gives CASSPAGRRGNEQFF.

The chain combines TRBV25-1 with TRBJ2-3; tentative D call: TRBD2 (5 bases). Germline V lookup: CDR1 MGHDK, CDR2 SYGVNS. The CDR3 length is 16 residues. The V end was cut by 8 bases, the J end by 3 bases, with 21 bases between. The CDR3 DNA reads as TGTGCCAGCTCTTCTCCCCCTAGCCGAGGGACAGATACGCAGTATTTT. Amino acid sequence: CASSSPPSRGTDTQYF.

The chain joins TRBV4-3 to TRBJ2-7; a possible D gene is TRBD2 (6 bases). The ends were cut back, 1 base at V and 1 base at J, with 11 bases in the middle. The germline CDR1 and CDR2 sequences are LGHNA and YSLEER. The CDR3 is 15 residues long. CDR3 in DNA: TGCGCCAGCAGCCAAGGGGCGGGAAAATCCTACGAGCAGTACTTC. Residues: CASSQGAGKSYEQYF.

The rearrangement uses TRBV9 and TRBJ1-5; 10 bases are a match to TRBD1. J lost 5 bases, V lost 2 bases, and 4 bases had no gene match. CDR3 length equals 15 residues. Looked up from germline, CDR1 is SGDLS and CDR2 is YYNGEE. CDR3 nucleotide sequence: TGTGCCAGCAGCGTCGGGACAGGGGAAGATCAGCCCCAGCATTTT. Its protein product is CASSVGTGEDQPQHF.